This T cell receptor beta chain was sequenced during a study of OX40 agonist ivuxolimab in advanced cancers. Remarks on this clone: Antigen specificity is unknown.

Study conclusions and caveats: The mean number of expanded clones was higher in CD8+ T cells than in CD4+. Expanded peripheral T-cell antigen specificity went undetermined.

The CDR3 is made up of 19 amino acids. The V and J ends lost 7 bases and 0 bases, in that order; junction bases with no gene match: 17. Germline CDR1 is SNHLY and CDR2 is FYNNEI. Sequencing used immunoSEQ multiplex PCR; TCRdb keeps in-frame clones, though not all of them. The profile shows tens of thousands of clones, over 85% of them singletons. The chain is built from TRBV2 and TRBJ2-4; 8 bases agree with TRBD1. This clonotype originated in an adult with an advanced solid tumor such as melanoma, head and neck, liver or kidney cancer. Specimen: CD4+ or CD8+ T cells sorted from blood, collected in a trial of the OX40 agonist ivuxolimab. CDR3 in amino acids: CASIRYGTGIHLAKNIQYF. Here the CDR3 DNA reads TGTGCCAGCATCCGATACGGGACAGGAATCCACCTAGCCAAAAACATTCAGTACTTC.